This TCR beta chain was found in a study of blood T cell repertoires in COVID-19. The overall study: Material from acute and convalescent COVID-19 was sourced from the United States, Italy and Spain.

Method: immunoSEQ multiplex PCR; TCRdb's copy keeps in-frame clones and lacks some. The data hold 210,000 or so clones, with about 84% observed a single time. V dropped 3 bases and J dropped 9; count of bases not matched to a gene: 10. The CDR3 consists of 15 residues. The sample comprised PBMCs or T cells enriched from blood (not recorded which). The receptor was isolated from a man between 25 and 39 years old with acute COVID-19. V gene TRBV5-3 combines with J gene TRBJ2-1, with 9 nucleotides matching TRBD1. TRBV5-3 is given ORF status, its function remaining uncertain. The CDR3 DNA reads TGTGCCAGAAGCTGGCCGGGACAGGGCGGAGGTGAGCAGTTCTTC. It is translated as CARSWPGQGGGEQFF.